This is a list of T cell receptor beta chains from one sample in a study of T cells after yellow fever vaccination. TCRdb re-called the 5' RACE reads through MiXCR, storing one row per CDR3 protein. The sample lists roughly 330,000 distinct CDR3 sequences, approximately 7% occurring once. Sequencing was performed on PBMCs, taken about 49 days after the first yellow fever vaccination. All receptors come from a man between 18 and 29 years old who received the YFV17D yellow fever vaccine. Both conserved end residues are part of each CDR3. Fields, in order: J gene, V gene, D gene, clone size, CDR3 protein, CDR3 DNA. The D gene is left open where the match is weak. Clone size is stated in some rows and not others, as once, few, many or a class when expanded.

>TRBJ2-1|TRBV11-2|TRBD2|many
CASSLVLAGGYNEQFF
TGTGCCAGCAGCTTAGTACTAGCGGGGGGGTACAATGAGCAGTTCTTC
>TRBJ2-3|TRBV4-3|NA|few
CASSQDRGALDTQYF
TGCGCCAGCAGCCAAGACCGGGGGGCCCTGGATACGCAGTATTTT
>TRBJ2-7|TRBV7-2|NA|few
CASSSLGSSYEQYF
TGTGCCAGCAGCTCCCTAGGGAGCTCCTACGAGCAGTACTTC
>TRBJ2-7|TRBV7-2|TRBD2|NA
CASSLASGGFYEQYF
TGTGCCAGCAGCTTAGCTAGCGGGGGGTTCTACGAGCAGTACTTC
>TRBJ2-6|TRBV7-9|NA|many
CASSPGHNSGANVLTF
TGTGCCAGCAGCCCGGGACATAACTCTGGGGCCAACGTCCTGACTTTC
>TRBJ2-7|TRBV11-2|NA|few
CASSLAPPEQYF
TGTGCCAGCAGCTTAGCCCCCCCCGAGCAGTACTTC
>TRBJ2-6|TRBV12-3/TRBV12-4|NA|NA
CASRGGGANVLTF
TGTGCCAGCAGGGGAGGTGGGGCCAACGTCCTGACTTTC
>TRBJ2-5|TRBV10-3|NA|NA
CASTDKETQYF
TGTGCCAGCACCGATAAAGAGACCCAGTACTTC
>TRBJ2-7|TRBV6-1|NA|many
CASYGTGPYEQYF
TGTGCCAGCTATGGTACAGGGCCCTACGAGCAGTACTTC
>TRBJ2-5|TRBV18|NA|NA
CASVFEETQYF
TGTGCCAGCGTGTTCGAAGAGACCCAGTACTTC
>TRBJ2-4|TRBV20-1|NA|few
CSASISSRDIQYF
TGCAGTGCCTCCATTTCCTCCAGGGACATTCAGTACTTC
>TRBJ1-5|TRBV5-4|NA|NA
CASSLEGGSEPQHF
TGTGCCAGCAGCTTGGAAGGAGGCTCGGAGCCCCAGCATTTT
>TRBJ1-1|TRBV6-2/TRBV6-3|NA|many
CASSSPGQNTEAFF
TGTGCCAGCAGTTCGCCGGGACAAAACACTGAAGCTTTCTTT
>TRBJ2-7|TRBV4-2|TRBD1|few
CASSQVGQASYEQYF
TGTGCCAGCAGCCAAGTGGGACAGGCCTCCTACGAGCAGTACTTC
>TRBJ2-7|TRBV14|NA|NA
CASSQFTSYEQYF
TGTGCCAGCAGCCAATTTACCTCCTACGAGCAGTACTTC
>TRBJ1-2|TRBV19|NA|NA
CASSIDLFSGGYGYTF
TGTGCCAGTAGTATAGATCTTTTTTCCGGGGGCTATGGCTACACCTTC
>TRBJ2-1|TRBV2|NA|many
CASSESSLSYNEQFF
TGTGCCAGCAGTGAGTCATCGCTCTCCTACAATGAGCAGTTCTTC
>TRBJ2-5|TRBV7-2|NA|NA
CASSLALGGLQETQYF
TGTGCCAGCAGCTTAGCGCTGGGGGGCCTTCAAGAGACCCAGTACTTC
>TRBJ2-5|TRBV11-2|TRBD2|few
CASSLGVAGGPMEETQYF
TGTGCCAGCAGCTTAGGTGTAGCGGGGGGGCCTATGGAGGAGACCCAGTACTTC
>TRBJ2-5|TRBV9|NA|NA
CASSASRDRETQYF
TGTGCCAGCAGCGCATCCAGGGATAGAGAGACCCAGTACTTC
>TRBJ2-3|TRBV28|TRBD2|NA
CASSLVGSGGAQYF
TGTGCCAGCAGTTTAGTTGGTAGCGGGGGGGCCCAGTATTTT
>TRBJ2-5|TRBV7-8|NA|few
CASSLSFPGRETQYF
TGTGCCAGCAGCTTGAGTTTTCCGGGTAGGGAGACCCAGTACTTC
>TRBJ1-1|TRBV4-3|NA|many
CASSKKVQGGNSEAFF
TGCGCCAGCAGCAAAAAAGTGCAGGGTGGTAATTCTGAAGCTTTCTTT
>TRBJ2-1|TRBV29-1|NA|few
CSVEEWRAGGASYNEQFF
TGCAGCGTTGAAGAATGGAGGGCTGGAGGGGCTTCCTACAATGAGCAGTTCTTC
>TRBJ2-7|TRBV10-3|TRBD1|NA
CASFTDRARVEQYF
TGTGCCAGCTTTACGGACAGGGCCAGAGTCGAGCAGTACTTC
>TRBJ2-3|TRBV5-1|NA|NA
CASSGSTGGLDTQYF
TGCGCCAGCAGCGGGTCGACAGGCGGGTTAGATACGCAGTATTTT
>TRBJ1-5|TRBV2|NA|NA
CASRRGAGPFNQPQHF
TGTGCCAGCAGGAGGGGGGCCGGGCCCTTCAATCAGCCCCAGCATTTT
>TRBJ2-1|TRBV10-1|NA|NA
CASSDGTEQFF
TGCGCCAGCAGTGATGGGACAGAGCAGTTCTTC
>TRBJ2-2|TRBV4-2|TRBD2|few
CASSQRRGRDSGELFF
TGTGCCAGCAGCCAACGACGCGGGAGAGATTCCGGGGAGCTGTTTTTT
>TRBJ1-4|TRBV20-1|NA|NA
CGIGRDPLISTNEKLFF
TGCGGGATAGGCCGGGACCCCCTAATCTCAACTAATGAAAAACTGTTTTTT
>TRBJ2-5|TRBV4-1|NA|NA
CASSQTTIPPGRRVETQYF
TGCGCCAGCAGCCAAACTACGATCCCACCGGGGAGGCGAGTAGAGACCCAGTACTTC
>TRBJ2-1|TRBV4-3|NA|few
CASSQVAGGSSYNEQFF
TGCGCCAGCAGCCAAGTCGCAGGGGGGAGCTCCTACAATGAGCAGTTCTTC
>TRBJ2-7|TRBV6-6|NA|NA
CASSYSAIYEQYF
TGTGCCAGCAGTTACTCGGCCATCTACGAGCAGTACTTC
>TRBJ2-2|TRBV11-1|NA|few
CASSFSSRAGMATGELFF
TGTGCCAGCAGCTTTTCCTCGCGGGCGGGGATGGCTACCGGGGAGCTGTTTTTT
>TRBJ1-2|TRBV2|TRBD1|few
CASSEGQGDLFGYTF
TGTGCCAGCAGTGAAGGGCAGGGGGATTTGTTCGGCTACACCTTC
>TRBJ2-1|TRBV7-7|NA|NA
CASSLAPFNEQFF
TGTGCTAGCAGCTTAGCGCCTTTCAATGAGCAGTTCTTC
>TRBJ1-2|TRBV9|NA|NA
CASSVGDVANGYTF
TGTGCCAGCAGCGTAGGAGATGTCGCCAATGGCTACACCTTC
>TRBJ2-3|TRBV20-1|NA|NA
CSAVSPGASTTGDTQYF
TGCAGTGCTGTCTCCCCGGGCGCCTCGACTACTGGAGATACGCAGTATTTT
>TRBJ2-1|TRBV7-9|NA|many
CASSLTDRYNEQFF
TGTGCCAGCAGCTTGACTGACCGGTACAATGAGCAGTTCTTC
>TRBJ2-3|TRBV7-2|TRBD2|many
CASSSYGGATDTQYF
TGTGCCAGCAGCTCCTACGGGGGGGCAACAGATACGCAGTATTTT
>TRBJ1-2|TRBV13|NA|NA
CASSLGLWDGGLANYGYTF
TGTGCCAGCAGCTTAGGCCTTTGGGACGGGGGATTAGCTAACTATGGCTACACCTTC
>TRBJ2-7|TRBV11-2|NA|NA
CASSLAPGDSYEQYF
TGTGCCAGCAGCTTAGCGCCGGGGGACTCCTACGAGCAGTACTTC
>TRBJ1-1|TRBV29-1|NA|many
CSVGAGWGMNTEAFF
TGCAGCGTTGGGGCAGGGTGGGGGATGAACACTGAAGCTTTCTTT
>TRBJ1-1|TRBV29-1|NA|NA
CSVTGRVNTEAFF
TGCAGCGTTACCGGCAGGGTGAACACTGAAGCTTTCTTT
>TRBJ2-5|TRBV7-6|TRBD1|NA
CASSRRQGARFRDLSETQYF
TGTGCCAGCAGCCGCCGACAGGGGGCAAGGTTCCGTGATCTATCCGAGACCCAGTACTTC
>TRBJ2-1|TRBV20-1|NA|many
CSARAYSYNEQFF
TGCAGTGCCAGGGCATACTCCTACAATGAGCAGTTCTTC
>TRBJ1-2|TRBV28|NA|NA
CASSLGPSRGGYTF
TGTGCCAGCAGTTTAGGGCCGTCAAGAGGTGGCTACACCTTC
>TRBJ2-5|TRBV5-5|NA|many
CASSYHRSGQETQYF
TGTGCCAGCAGCTACCATAGGTCTGGCCAAGAGACCCAGTACTTC
>TRBJ2-2|TRBV9|NA|NA
CASSVATGELFF
TGTGCCAGCAGCGTAGCAACCGGGGAGCTGTTTTTT
>TRBJ2-5|TRBV6-2/TRBV6-3|NA|few
CASSPRPGAPQETQYF
TGTGCCAGCAGCCCCCGGCCAGGGGCCCCACAAGAGACCCAGTACTTC